What follows are 28 T cell receptor beta chains derived from one specimen sequenced in a study of breast tumors, draining lymph nodes, adjacent tissues (dated by TCRdb to 2015 to 2016). The lymph node samples were taken from the axillary draining lymph nodes of breast cancer patients. The library was made by multiplex PCR. The listed sequencing device is Illumina HiSeq 2000. The public reads were reanalyzed by TCRdb: fastp trimming at Q25, MiXCR alignment, in-frame beta chains only. Identical CDR3 protein sequences are pooled into one entry, listed with their most common genes and DNA. In this sample the table shows 160,000 or so distinct CDR3 sequences, roughly 35% of which occur a single time. The top ten clones comprise over 3.5% of the sample. Sequencing was done on a sample of axillary lymph node tissue. Receptors originate from a female donor with breast cancer. Some clones in this sample may be carry-over from other donors' samples.

This rearrangement joins TRBV9 to TRBJ2-3, with 14 bases that match TRBD2. This CDR3 has 17 residues. CDR1 and CDR2 from the germline V gene are SGDLS and YYNGEE. With V trimmed by 4 bases and J by 3 bases, 7 bases remained unmatched. For the CDR3, the DNA is TGTGCCAGCAGCCATTCCGGGACTAGCGGGAGTACAGATACGCAGTATTTT. Translating it yields CASSHSGTSGSTDTQYF.

Ten or more counts support this clonotype. This sequence joins TRBV20-1 and TRBJ2-1; no definite D call. V lost 1 base, J lost 0 bases, and 10 bases lay in between. CDR1 DFQATT and CDR2 SNEGSKA come from the germline V gene (reference sequence). The CDR3 consists of 15 residues. The CDR3 protein is CSARVLQSSYNEQFF. As DNA, the CDR3 is TGCAGTGCTAGAGTTTTACAGAGCTCCTACAATGAGCAGTTCTTC.

This clonotype was detected ten times or more. The chain recombines TRBV6-5 with TRBJ2-3; 8 positions match TRBD1. Trimming cost V 5 bases and J 6 bases; bases outside gene matches: 4. This CDR3 contains 13 residues. Germline CDR1 MNHEY, CDR2 SVGAGI. CDR3 in amino acids: CASSERQGDTQYF. The CDR3 nucleotides read TGTGCCAGCAGTGAACGACAGGGGGATACGCAGTATTTT.

V usage is TRBV15 and J usage is TRBJ2-1; 8 bases are a match to TRBD2. V lost 8 bases, J lost 6 bases, and 6 bases stayed unmatched. The CDR3 extends over 13 amino acids. The germline V gene has CDR1 LNHNV and CDR2 YYDKDF (reference sequence). The CDR3 sequence is CATEIAGPNEQFF. Written as DNA, the CDR3 is TGTGCCACCGAAATAGCGGGGCCCAATGAGCAGTTCTTC.

CDR3 DNA sequence: TGTGCCAGCAGTAGCGGGGGGGCCGGGAATGAGCAGTTCTTC. This codes for CASSSGGAGNEQFF. The J gene is TRBJ2-1, the V gene TRBV9, with 11 nucleotides matching TRBD2. From germline, CDR1 is SGDLS and CDR2 YYNGEE. J gave up 7 bases and V 5 bases, and 5 bases lay outside the gene matches. The length of the CDR3 is 14 residues.

The table lists this clonotype with many counts. This chain joins TRBV30 and TRBJ2-3; possibly TRBD2 for D (5 bases). This CDR3 comprises 14 residues. Germline lookup yields CDR1 GTSNPN and CDR2 SVGIG (reference sequence). With 2 bases removed from V and 7 bases from J, the gap between germline ends came to 16 bases. The CDR3 nucleotides read TGTGCCTGGAGTCCTCCCCGGAGGCGAAATACGCAGTATTTT. Its translation is CAWSPPRRRNTQYF. Supplemented by reference TRBV30 and TRBJ2-3, the full variable domain reads SQTIHQWPATLVQPVGSPLSLECTVEGTSNPNLYWYRQAAGRGLQLLFYSVGIGQISSEVPQNLSASRPQDRQFILSSKKLLLSDSGFYLCAWSPPRRRNTQYFGPGTRLTVL.

This clonotype was observed many times. Since a much larger clone is just one base distant, this may be a read error. This sequence joins TRBV5-8 and TRBJ2-7; D possibly corresponds to TRBD1 (5 bases). The CDR3 extends over 14 amino acids. Between the trimmed V and J ends, which lost 2 bases and 5 bases, there was a span of 14 bases. Germline V gene data show CDR1 as SGHTS and CDR2 as YDEGEE. The CDR3 is CASSFGAAVNEQYF. DNA for the CDR3: TGTGCCAGCAGCTTTGGGGCCGCCGTAAACGAGCAGTACTTC.

This clonotype has at least ten counts. The J gene is TRBJ2-7, the V gene TRBV4-1, with D perhaps TRBD1 (5 bases). The germline gives CDR1 MGHRA, CDR2 YSYEKL. CDR3 size: 15 residues. V shed 0 bases and J shed 2 bases, with 11 bases lying between them. Here the CDR3 DNA reads TGCGCCAGCAGCCAAGATCGGGCAGGGCCCTACGAGCAGTACTTC. Translating gives CASSQDRAGPYEQYF.

This clonotype was recorded many times. The V gene is TRBV11-2, the J gene TRBJ2-3; D is undetermined. V lost 0 bases, J lost 6 bases, and 7 bases lay in between. Germline-derived CDR1 and CDR2 are SGHAT and FQNNGV. The CDR3 contains 13 residues. The chain's CDR3 is CASSLEAGDTQYF. The CDR3 bases are TGTGCCAGCAGCTTAGAGGCCGGGGATACGCAGTATTTT.

This clonotype was counted between two and nine times. CDR3 sequence reads: CSGGHTNTEAFF. CDR3 bases: TGCAGCGGGGGACACACAAACACTGAAGCTTTCTTT. The chain joins TRBV29-1 to TRBJ1-1, with D perhaps TRBD1 (6 bases). V was shortened by 7 bases and J by 2 bases, with 11 bases between the two germline ends. The CDR3 has 12 residues. Germline V gives CDR1 SQVTM, CDR2 ANQGSEA.

This clonotype was counted many times. For the CDR3, the DNA is TGCAGTGCCTCGGGGGGACAGGGTGATGGCTACACCTTC. This sequence encodes CSASGGQGDGYTF. This chain links TRBV20-1 with TRBJ1-2; 9 bases fit TRBD1. The CDR3 is 13 residues long. CDR1 is DFQATT, CDR2 SNEGSKA, per germline (reference sequence). The junction had 8 bases not matched to a gene; V was cut back by 6 bases and J by 6 bases.

This clonotype came up once. The junction departs from germline at one end; a sequencing error may be responsible. The J gene is TRBJ1-2, the V gene TRBV5-6, with 7 bases fitting TRBD1. Germline V gene data show CDR1 as SGHDT and CDR2 as YYEEEE. This CDR3 comprises 13 residues. The CDR3 reads CASRRTGLISEAF. CDR3 bases: TGTGCCAGCAGGCGGACAGGATTGATTTCAGAGGCCTTC.

About this clonotype: A much larger clone differs by one base, so this may be a read error. J is TRBJ2-3 and V is TRBV28; D ambiguous. The CDR3 loop spans 13 amino acids. The germline V gene has CDR1 MDHEN and CDR2 SYDVKM. Trimming took off 2 bases at V and 10 bases at J, with 13 bases between the two ends. CDR3 region: CASSLGGRSSQYF. The CDR3 DNA sequence: TGTGCCAGCAGTTTAGGTGGGCGGAGTTCGCAGTATTTT.

This clonotype was counted many times. The DNA for the CDR3 is TGCGCCAGCAGCCAAGATCCCGGCGACGGACATACTAACTATGGCTACACCTTC. As protein: CASSQDPGDGHTNYGYTF. The rearrangement uses TRBV4-3 and TRBJ1-2; TRBD1 is a possible D gene (5 bases). Trimming pared 0 bases from V and 0 bases from J, leaving 17 bases between. The CDR3 spans 18 residues. The germline gives CDR1 LGHNA, CDR2 YSLEER.

A word on this clonotype: Possible read error: a much larger clone is one base away. The chain carries TRBV6-1 and TRBJ2-3, with TRBD2 matching over 10 bases. Germline loops: CDR1 MNHNS, CDR2 SASEGT. Trimming at V came to 10 bases and at J to 2 bases, leaving 12 bases not matched to a gene. This CDR3 is 16 amino acids long. The CDR3, as DNA: TGTGCCACCTTCCACCCACTAGCGGGGCACACAGATACGCAGTATTTT. It codes for CATFHPLAGHTDTQYF.

This clonotype appeared many times. V usage is TRBV2 and J usage is TRBJ2-7; D assignment may be TRBD1 or TRBD2 (5 bases each). V was pared by 7 bases and J by 0 bases, with 13 bases between. CDR1 and CDR2 (germline): SNHLY, FYNNEI. The CDR3 sequence is 14 residues long. CDR3 protein: CASTVGADSYEQYF. The CDR3 DNA is TGTGCCAGCACCGTCGGGGCGGACTCCTACGAGCAGTACTTC.

This clonotype showed up many times. The J gene is TRBJ2-7, the V gene TRBV6-2 or TRBV6-3; a possible D gene is TRBD1 (6 bases). Germline CDR1 and CDR2: MNHEY and SVGEGT. V was clipped by 6 bases and J by 3 bases, with 18 bases between them. This CDR3 comprises 15 residues. CDR3 sequence: CASSQDSPIIYEQYF. In DNA form, the CDR3 reads TGTGCCAGCAGCCAGGACAGCCCGATCATCTACGAGCAGTACTTC.

This clonotype was counted ten times or more. The genes are TRBV3-1 and TRBJ1-2; D possibly corresponds to TRBD1 (5 bases). The CDR3 is 13 amino acids. Germline assignment: CDR1 LGHDT and CDR2 YNNKEL (reference sequence). The ends were cut back, 4 bases at V and 6 bases at J, with 12 bases in the middle. As DNA, the CDR3 is TGTGCCAGCAGCCCCCTGACGGGGGATGGCTACACCTTC. Protein product: CASSPLTGDGYTF.

This clonotype occurred many times. The genes are TRBV12-3 or TRBV12-4 and TRBJ1-3, with 9 positions matching TRBD1. The CDR3 has 17 amino acids. Trimming cost V 8 bases and J 2 bases; bases outside gene matches: 13. This CDR3 is CASRSRPGQGAGNTIYF. The DNA for the CDR3 is TGTGCCAGCCGAAGTAGGCCGGGACAGGGAGCTGGAAACACCATATATTTT.

This clonotype was seen at least ten times. This chain joins TRBV6-2 or TRBV6-3 and TRBJ2-6, with 8 bases matching TRBD1. The CDR3 is made up of 20 amino acids. CDR1 and CDR2 from the germline V gene are MNHEY and SVGEGT. The V segment lost 2 bases and the J segment 0 bases; nucleotides outside the gene matches: 12. The CDR3 nucleotides read TGTGCCAGCAGTTACCGACCGGGACAGGATCCCCTCTCTGGGGCCAACGTCCTGACTTTC. Translated: CASSYRPGQDPLSGANVLTF.

This clonotype came up a few times. A single base separates this from a much larger clone, so it may be a read error. V gene TRBV2 combines with J gene TRBJ2-4; weak D call: TRBD1 (5 bases). V was trimmed by 2 bases and J by 9 bases, leaving 14 bases between them. CDR1 is SNHLY and CDR2 is FYNNEI in the germline V gene. CDR3 length equals 14 residues. DNA of the CDR3: TGTGCCAGCAGTGAATCGCAGAATAGGGGCATTCAGTACTTC. Amino acids: CASSESQNRGIQYF.

This clonotype was detected many times. The V gene is TRBV5-5, the J gene TRBJ2-7; perhaps D is TRBD1 or TRBD2 (6 bases each). The CDR3 loop spans 14 amino acids. Germline V lookup: CDR1 SGHKS, CDR2 YYEKEE (reference sequence). Trimming took 4 bases from V and 4 from J, leaving 15 bases between them. CDR3 in DNA: TGTGCCAGCAGCCCCGATGAGGGGGGTTACGAGCAGTACTTC. It codes for CASSPDEGGYEQYF.

As to this clonotype: A much larger clone lies a single base off, so this may be a read error. This chain uses TRBV20-1 with TRBJ2-5; tentative D call: TRBD2 (7 bases). V was pared by 3 bases and J by 7 bases, with 18 bases between. Per germline, CDR1 DFQATT and CDR2 SNEGSKA (reference sequence). The CDR3 is 14 amino acids. CDR3 protein: CSASAGAGGATQYF. CDR3 DNA sequence: TGCAGTGCTAGTGCGGGGGCTGGAGGGGCGACCCAGTACTTC.

The chain recombines TRBV29-1 with TRBJ2-3, with TRBD2 matching 8 bases. This CDR3 has 16 residues. The V and J ends lost 7 bases and 2 bases, in that order; junction bases with no gene match: 14. From germline, CDR1 is SQVTM and CDR2 ANQGSEA. The CDR3 DNA reads TGCAGCGCTGTAATGATAGCGGGACTCAACACAGATACGCAGTATTTT. It yields the protein CSAVMIAGLNTDTQYF.

This clonotype was picked up many times. The chain recombines TRBV7-2 with TRBJ1-5; TRBD1 matches at 7 bases. This CDR3 is 15 amino acids long. Trimming cost V 5 bases and J 6 bases; bases outside gene matches: 10. Germline V gives CDR1 SGHTA, CDR2 FQGNSA. CDR3: CASSQEQGIFQPQHF. The CDR3 nucleotides read TGTGCCAGCAGCCAAGAACAGGGGATCTTTCAGCCCCAGCATTTT.

This clonotype was counted many times. This sequence joins TRBV2 and TRBJ2-5, with 9 bases aligning to TRBD2. CDR1 is SNHLY and CDR2 is FYNNEI in the germline V gene. This CDR3 is 14 amino acids long. V dropped 4 bases and J dropped 5; count of bases not matched to a gene: 5. The CDR3 DNA reads TGTGCCAGCAGTGGGCGGGGGGGCTTGGAGACCCAGTACTTC. Translated, it gives CASSGRGGLETQYF.

The chain carries TRBV12-3 or TRBV12-4 and TRBJ1-4, with D possibly TRBD1 on 5 matching bases. Deletions cut 6 bases from V and 7 bases from J, with 15 bases between. CDR3 size: 14 residues. The CDR3 here is CASRLGTVAEKLFF. In DNA, the CDR3 is TGTGCCAGCAGGCTCGGGACGGTAGCTGAAAAACTGTTTTTT.

This clonotype was detected many times. The chain combines TRBV5-6 with TRBJ1-6; D gene unclear. Trimming stripped 6 bases from V and 0 bases from J, with 13 bases between. Germline CDR1 SGHDT, CDR2 YYEEEE. This CDR3 is 16 amino acids long. The CDR3: CASTQNFYSYNSPLHF. CDR3 coding DNA: TGTGCCAGCACCCAGAACTTCTACTCCTATAATTCACCCCTCCACTTT.